Given below is one T cell receptor (beta chain) in context. This table comes from immunoSEQ multiplex PCR, and its TCRdb copy is limited to in-frame clones, with some not included. Among some 200,000 clones listed, approximately 92% were seen once. This sample is drawn from a study of control samples from healthy donors and cancer patients. Sequencing was performed on blood. The sequence derives from a man between 18 and 35 years old in good health.

The CDR3 is CAISGGGGSPYNEQFF. The CDR3 bases are TGTGCCATCAGTGGCGGCGGGGGATCCCCCTACAATGAGCAGTTCTTC. The chain links TRBV10-3 to TRBJ2-1; 7 bases match TRBD2. The CDR3 has 16 amino acids. V was pared by 4 bases and J by 2 bases, with 8 bases of the junction left unmatched. Germline V gene sequence: CDR1 ENHRY, CDR2 SYGVKD.